The clone carrying this TCR beta chain was counted between two and nine times. Its specificity is unknown. A much larger clonotype is one base distant, so this may be a read error. This sample stems from a study of blood T cells in healthy people across ages. Across the study: Template switching picked up about one barcoded beta molecule for each two T cells.

Study-level points and caveats: Among long-lived donors, naive CD4+ cells were more numerous and diversity higher than in aged donors.

PCR was performed a second time for 7 to 11 cycles using a sample-barcoded 5' primer and a J-beta primer mix. Unique molecular identifiers of 12 random nucleotides labeled each cDNA. Via MiXCR, TCRdb re-called the 5' RACE reads, giving one row per CDR3 protein. The data show about 580,000 distinct CDR3 sequences, less than 60% seen once. CDR1 is MNHEY and CDR2 is SVGAGI in the germline V gene. The CDR3 extends over 11 amino acids. Trimming shortened V by 5 bases and J by 7 bases, and 9 bases separated the two germline ends. Sequenced sample: blood. This chain uses TRBV6-5 with TRBJ2-7; D unresolved. This sequence originates from an older man in good health. CDR3 region: CASSRDNEQYF. Written as DNA, the CDR3 is TGTGCCAGCAGTCGCGACAATGAGCAGTACTTC.